The rows below give T cell receptor beta chains drawn from one sample of a study of tumor-infiltrating lymphocytes in primary liver carcinoma. TCRdb reprocessed the multiplex PCR reads via MiXCR and lists one record per CDR3 protein. Here the sample spans approximately 190,000 distinct CDR3 sequences, 70% to 90% being singletons. Sequencing used tumor tissue from primary liver carcinoma. The source of these receptors is a man aged 35-49 years with primary liver carcinoma and hepatitis B virus infection. Each CDR3 is given with its conserved first and last residue. The order of the fields is J gene, V gene, CDR3 protein.

TRBJ2-3	TRBV5-1	CASSLARRRSTDTQYF
TRBJ2-1	TRBV30	CAWIGRGSNEQSF
TRBJ2-2	TRBV6-1	CTSKPRGTIEELFF
TRBJ2-1	TRBV4-3	CANSQGTNFDEQFF
TRBJ1-4	TRBV6-5	CPSSKGVANEKPFF
TRBJ1-4	TRBV25-1	CASSRTGANEKLFF
TRBJ1-5	TRBV6-1	CANSGRQGISNQSQHF
TRBJ2-7	TRBV29-1	CSSMTPGTGTPYEEYF
TRBJ2-3	TRBV11-2	CASSLGSARLQYF
TRBJ1-6	TRBV6-5	CASSHAIPGEGHNSPLHF
TRBJ2-1	TRBV11-1	CASSLYRSAGGSYNEQLF
TRBJ2-1	TRBV11-3	CAGSLVVSNKEQFF
TRBJ2-3	TRBV4-3	CASNLVSLSTDTQYF